The 19 T cell receptor beta chains listed next were all sequenced from one sample in a study of shared clonotypes between healthy human individuals. The data were produced by immunoSEQ multiplex PCR, yet TCRdb's version contains in-frame clones alone and is incomplete. The sample contains approximately 2.1 million clones, 85% to 95% of which appear only once. What was sequenced was naive CD4+ T cells from PBMCs. Sample subset: CD45RA+ positively selected. The receptors derive from a man in his late teens or twenties in good health. Some clones in this sample may be carry-over from other donors' samples.

This clone is a singleton in its sample. The J gene is TRBJ1-5, the V gene TRBV6-5, with D unresolved. The V and J ends lost 0 bases and 4 bases respectively, with 10 bases between them. CDR3 length: 15 residues. Germline loops: CDR1 MNHEY, CDR2 SVGAGI. The DNA of the CDR3 is TGTGCCAGCAGTTACTCGAGGCGGAATAATCAGCCCCAGCATTTT. Protein sequence: CASSYSRRNNQPQHF.

The rearrangement uses TRBV2 and TRBJ2-7, with 7 bases that match TRBD1. The V gene's germline CDR1 is SNHLY and CDR2 FYNNEI. This CDR3 has 14 residues. V was clipped by 6 bases and J by 3 bases; unmatched bases: 8. CDR3 sequence (DNA): TGTGCCAGCAGGAAAAGCCGGGACAGCTACGAGCAGTACTTC. Translating gives CASRKSRDSYEQYF.

The CDR3 is CATSRDRDRVFYEQYF. Written as DNA, the CDR3 is TGTGCCACCAGCAGAGACCGGGACAGGGTCTTCTACGAGCAGTACTTC. The rearrangement uses TRBV15 and TRBJ2-7; 9 positions match TRBD1. Looked up from germline, CDR1 is LNHNV and CDR2 is YYDKDF (reference sequence). The V and J ends lost 0 bases and 3 bases, in that order; junction bases with no gene match: 6. The CDR3 has 16 amino acids.

This clone was observed a few times. V and J are TRBV2 and TRBJ1-4; the D gene is possibly TRBD1 (6 bases). The V gene lost 6 bases and the J gene lost 8 bases, with 16 bases spanning the gap. The CDR3 runs 14 residues. CDR1 and CDR2 from the germline V gene are SNHLY and FYNNEI. In DNA form, the CDR3 reads TGTGCCAGCAGCAGGGGAGGTATAGTGGAAAAACTGTTTTTT. It yields the protein CASSRGGIVEKLFF.

The chain carries TRBV11-2 and TRBJ2-1; maybe TRBD2 (5 bases). V was trimmed by 7 bases and J by 6 bases, leaving 16 bases between them. This CDR3 has 14 amino acids. Germline loops: CDR1 SGHAT, CDR2 FQNNGV. CDR3 residues: CASTPLLATNEQFF. The CDR3 DNA reads TGTGCCAGCACCCCCCTTCTAGCAACCAATGAGCAGTTCTTC.

The rearrangement uses TRBV7-2 and TRBJ2-7; 7 bases map to TRBD2. Germline V CDR1 and CDR2: SGHTA, FQGNSA. The CDR3 extends over 14 amino acids. With 5 bases clipped from V and 6 bases from J, the junction kept 10 bases outside the gene matches. The CDR3 sequence is CASSLWTRIGEQYF. DNA for the CDR3: TGTGCCAGCAGCCTTTGGACTAGGATCGGCGAGCAGTACTTC.

This chain uses TRBV9 with TRBJ2-7; D gene uncertain. Germline V CDR1 and CDR2: SGDLS, YYNGEE. This CDR3 spans 15 amino acids. The germline V and J ends were trimmed by 2 bases and 3 bases, with 15 bases remaining between them. CDR3 sequence reads: CASSVTSGGIYEQYF. CDR3 sequence (DNA): TGTGCCAGCAGCGTGACCAGTGGCGGAATCTACGAGCAGTACTTC.

The chain recombines TRBV19 with TRBJ1-5; possible D gene TRBD1, 6 bases. Trimming left V 4 bases short and J 4 bases short, with 11 bases between. The germline V gene encodes CDR1 LNHDA and CDR2 SQIVND (reference sequence). The CDR3 is 14 residues long. The CDR3: CASSTGTTNQPQHF. The CDR3 region has the DNA TGTGCCAGTAGTACCGGGACAACTAATCAGCCCCAGCATTTT. The variable domain in full, completed from reference TRBV19 and TRBJ1-5, reads DGGITQSPKYLFRKEGQNVTLSCEQNLNHDAMYWYRQDPGQGLRLIYYSQIVNDFQKGDIAEGYSVSREKKESFPLTVTSAQKNPTAFYLCASSTGTTNQPQHFGDGTRLSIL.

The rearrangement links TRBV2 to TRBJ2-4; D call uncertain. This CDR3 has 16 amino acids. CDR1 and CDR2 from the germline V gene are SNHLY and FYNNEI. V was trimmed by 4 bases and J by 4 bases, leaving 17 bases between them. Here the CDR3 DNA reads TGTGCCAGCAGTGCGACGAGACTCATGGGGAAAAACATTCAGTACTTC. Protein: CASSATRLMGKNIQYF.

The chain couples TRBV29-1 to TRBJ2-6; weak D call: TRBD2 (5 bases). V was shortened by 1 base and J by 4 bases, with 8 bases between the two germline ends. In germline, CDR1 is SQVTM, CDR2 ANQGSEA. The CDR3 runs 14 residues. CDR3 coding DNA: TGCAGCGTTGAAGTTGAGCGGGGGGCCAACGTCCTGACTTTC. It translates to CSVEVERGANVLTF.

The rearrangement uses TRBV5-1 and TRBJ1-2; 7 positions match TRBD1. Germline CDR1 is SGHRS and CDR2 is YFSETQ. This CDR3 is 15 amino acids long. Trimming at V came to 4 bases and at J to 3 bases, leaving 9 bases not matched to a gene. Here the CDR3 reads CASSADGTVYYGYTF. Here the CDR3 DNA reads TGCGCCAGCAGCGCGGATGGGACAGTTTACTATGGCTACACCTTC.

This clone has a handful of counts. The identical CDR3 is also encoded by other nucleotide sequences in the sample. The chain couples TRBV18 to TRBJ2-7; possible D gene TRBD1, 6 bases. The CDR3 has 15 amino acids. Looked up from germline, CDR1 is KGHSH and CDR2 is LQKENI. V was trimmed by 1 base and J by 0 bases, leaving 10 bases between them. In nucleotides, the CDR3 is TGTGCCAGCTCACCACGGGACACCAGCTCCTACGAGCAGTACTTC. This translates into CASSPRDTSSYEQYF.

This clone appeared once. The rearrangement uses TRBV12-2 and TRBJ1-5. TRBV12-2 is a documented pseudogene. The length of the CDR3 is 18 residues. The CDR3 loop is CASRLARDQTTSNQPQHF. The CDR3 DNA sequence: TGTGCAAGTCGCTTAGCCCGGGATCAAACCACAAGCAATCAGCCCCAGCATTTT.

The J gene is TRBJ2-3, the V gene TRBV14; 10 bases are shared with TRBD2. V lost 4 bases, J lost 2 bases, and 6 bases stayed unmatched. The CDR3 consists of 16 residues. The V gene's germline CDR1 is SGHDN and CDR2 FVKESK. CDR3 amino acids: CASSRLGTSDTDTQYF. The CDR3, as DNA: TGTGCCAGCAGCCGCCTCGGGACTAGCGACACAGATACGCAGTATTTT.

The chain carries TRBV6-5 and TRBJ2-7; TRBD1 matches at 9 bases. There are 14 residues in the CDR3. V gave up 6 bases and J gave up 5 bases; unmatched junction bases: 8. CDR1 MNHEY and CDR2 SVGAGI come from the germline V gene. CDR3 amino acids: CASRRSRTGDEQYF. The CDR3 nucleotides read TGTGCCAGCAGACGTAGTAGGACAGGGGACGAGCAGTACTTC.

This rearrangement joins TRBV7-3 to TRBJ1-2; the match to TRBD1 covers 10 bases. CDR1 SGHTA and CDR2 FQGTGA come from the germline V gene. CDR3 length: 15 residues. The junction had 11 bases not matched to a gene; V was cut back by 5 bases and J by 8 bases. The CDR3 region is CASSQISGTGDGYTF. The CDR3 DNA is TGTGCCAGCAGCCAAATTTCCGGGACAGGGGACGGCTACACCTTC. The whole variable domain, remainder taken from reference TRBV7-3 and TRBJ1-2, is GAGVSQTPSNKVTEKGKYVELRCDPISGHTALYWYRQSLGQGPEFLIYFQGTGAADDSGLPNDRFFAVRPEGSVSTLKIQRTERGDSAVYLCASSQISGTGDGYTFGSGTRLTVV.

In this sample, this clone turned up once. Other nucleotide sequences in the sample specify the same CDR3. The V call is TRBV5-1, the J call TRBJ2-5, with a weak D call TRBD2 (6 bases). V lost 1 base, J lost 3 bases, and 10 bases lay in between. The germline V gene encodes CDR1 SGHRS and CDR2 YFSETQ. The CDR3 contains 14 residues. The CDR3 loop is CASSLIRLEETQYF. In nucleotides, the CDR3 is TGCGCCAGCAGCTTGATTAGACTAGAAGAGACCCAGTACTTC.

Only one count was recorded for this clone. The rearrangement joins TRBV6-5 to TRBJ1-2; D perhaps matches TRBD1 (5 bases). Trimming shortened V by 7 bases and J by 6 bases, and 15 bases separated the two germline ends. The CDR3 runs to 13 residues. Germline CDR1 and CDR2: MNHEY and SVGAGI. The CDR3 spells CASTLSGRNGYTF. The CDR3 coding sequence is TGTGCCAGCACCTTGTCAGGGAGAAATGGCTACACCTTC.

V usage is TRBV15 and J usage is TRBJ2-5; D gene unclear. The CDR3 sequence is 12 residues long. Germline-derived CDR1 and CDR2 are LNHNV and YYDKDF (reference sequence). Trimming removed 4 bases at V and 4 bases at J, with 7 bases between. Here the CDR3 reads CATSTRRETQYF. The DNA of the CDR3 is TGTGCCACCAGCACTCGGAGAGAGACCCAGTACTTC.